The 6 T cell receptor beta chains in this list originate from one sample, sequenced in a study of T cells expressing NK-cell markers. TCRdb reanalyzed the 5' RACE reads, giving one entry per CDR3 protein sequence and no DNA. Its table records approximately 110,000 distinct CDR3 sequences. Sequenced sample: blood T cells: a sorted CD56 or NKG2C T cell subset, CD4+ or CD8+ T cells, or bulk PBMC T cells (not recorded which). The receptors derive from a woman aged 18 to 75 in good health.

V is TRBV15 and J is TRBJ2-7; the D gene TCRdb calls, TRBD2, cannot be checked with no DNA. The CDR3 covers 13 residues. CDR1 is LNHNV and CDR2 is YYDKDF in the germline V gene (reference sequence). This CDR3 is CATSERGAYEQYF.

This chain joins TRBV19 and TRBJ1-1; no DNA is available, so the TRBD1 call from TCRdb remains unchecked. The CDR3 totals 12 residues. CDR1 is LNHDA, CDR2 SQIVND, per germline (reference sequence). The CDR3 region is CASRPSLEEAFF. The full variable domain, completed using reference TRBV19 and TRBJ1-1, is DGGITQSPKYLFRKEGQNVTLSCEQNLNHDAMYWYRQDPGQGLRLIYYSQIVNDFQKGDIAEGYSVSREKKESFPLTVTSAQKNPTAFYLCASRPSLEEAFFGQGTRLTVV.

The chain employs TRBV9 and TRBJ1-2; TCRdb's D call, TRBD1, is unchecked because there is no DNA. The CDR3 contains 13 residues. The germline V gene has CDR1 SGDLS and CDR2 YYNGEE. CDR3 residues: CASSAWTGEGYTF.

The chain uses TRBV7-7 and TRBJ2-1; there is no DNA to check the TCRdb D call of TRBD2. The CDR3 totals 14 residues. Germline loops: CDR1 SSHAT, CDR2 FNYEAQ (reference sequence). This chain's CDR3 is CASSDRTGEGEQFF.

The genes are TRBV12-3 or TRBV12-4 and TRBJ2-1. The CDR3 is made up of 14 amino acids. This chain's CDR3 is CASTRSVLYNEQFF.

The gene calls are TRBV12-3 or TRBV12-4 and TRBJ2-2. This CDR3 comprises 13 residues. The CDR3 protein is CASSLVGTGELFF.